The sequence of this T cell receptor (beta chain) was determined in a study of blood T cell repertoires in COVID-19. V was trimmed by 1 base and J by 0 bases, leaving 10 bases between them. The CDR3 sequence is 15 residues long. From germline, CDR1 is SGHRS and CDR2 YFSETQ. The assay was immunoSEQ multiplex PCR, and TCRdb's table has in-frame clones only and misses some. The sample lists approximately 190,000 clones, approximately 80% occurring once. This receptor was identified in a human donor with acute or convalescent COVID-19. The donor label of this sample is uncertain. The V and J genes are TRBV5-1 and TRBJ1-1, with a tentative D call TRBD1 (5 bases). The sequencing input was peripheral blood. The CDR3 here is CASSLKDILNTEAFF. CDR3 bases: TGCGCCAGCAGCTTGAAGGACATCTTGAACACTGAAGCTTTCTTT.